This T cell receptor beta chain was documented in a study of OX40 agonist ivuxolimab in advanced cancers. Across the study: Prior anti-PD-1, anti-PD-L1 or anti-CTLA-4 therapy did not bar entry, and roughly 40% had some.

This clone was seen a few times. The target antigen is unknown. Findings of the study overall: Also showing low normalized T-cell clonal expansion were some of the nonresponders.

With 1 base removed from V and 5 bases from J, the gap between germline ends came to 11 bases. CDR1 and CDR2 from the germline V gene are GTSNPN and SVGIG (reference sequence). The CDR3 runs 13 residues. The table came from immunoSEQ multiplex PCR; TCRdb's copy has only in-frame clones and leaves some out. This table has about 35,000 clones, about 80% appearing once. The rearrangement uses TRBV30 and TRBJ1-2, with D maybe TRBD1 (6 bases). The source is an adult with an advanced solid tumor such as melanoma, head and neck, liver or kidney cancer. Material: CD4+ or CD8+ T cells sorted from blood, obtained in a trial of the OX40 agonist ivuxolimab. CDR3 region: CAWSENRVYGYTF. CDR3 DNA sequence: TGTGCCTGGAGTGAAAACAGGGTGTATGGCTACACCTTC.